These T cell receptor beta chains were read from a single sample in a study of blood T cell repertoires in COVID-19. TCRdb's table, derived via immunoSEQ multiplex PCR, lists solely in-frame clones and lacks some. The sample has 99,000 or so clones, around 84% seen once. Specimen: peripheral blood. The source of these receptors is a woman in her sixties in a cohort sampled during active or convalescent COVID-19. The CDR3 runs from the conserved cysteine through the conserved F or W. The D gene is left open where the match is weak. A clone size is listed for some rows: how often the clone was seen (once, few, many), or a class if it is expanded.

cdr3_nt cdr3_aa clone_size d_call j_call v_call cdr3_length
TGTGCCAGCAGTGCTGGTAATAGCTATGGCTACACCTTC CASSAGNSYGYTF NA NA TRBJ1-2 TRBV6-4 13
TGTGCCAGCAGCGTCGCAGGGTTAATAGCTTTCTTT CASSVAGLIAFF NA NA TRBJ1-1 TRBV6-2/TRBV6-3 12
TGTGCCAGCTCAGGCGTTCGGGACACCCCCCTCTATGGCTACACCTTC CASSGVRDTPLYGYTF once NA TRBJ1-2 TRBV18 16
TGTGCCAGCAGCCGAGGGCGGGAGAGTTACAATGAGCAGTTCTTC CASSRGRESYNEQFF NA TRBD2 TRBJ2-1 TRBV7-8 15
TGCGCCAGCAGCCAGTGGGACAGGGGTGGCGAAAAACTGTTTTTT CASSQWDRGGEKLFF NA TRBD1 TRBJ1-4 TRBV4-1 15
TGTGCCACTGCTACAGACAGCCAAGAGACCCAGTACTTC CATATDSQETQYF NA NA TRBJ2-5 TRBV24-1 13
TGTGCCAGTAGGAACAGGGGCCAGGCCACAGATACGCAGTATTTT CASRNRGQATDTQYF NA TRBD1 TRBJ2-3 TRBV19 15
TGTGCCAGCAGTTACTGGAACACTGAAGCTTTCTTT CASSYWNTEAFF NA NA TRBJ1-1 TRBV5-4 12
TGTGCCAGCAGCCGACGACAGGGCTACGAGCAGTACTTC CASSRRQGYEQYF few TRBD1 TRBJ2-7 TRBV7-8 13
TGTGCCAGCAGTCCCCCGCAGACAGGGAGTAATGGCTACACCTTC CASSPPQTGSNGYTF NA TRBD1 TRBJ1-2 TRBV6-5 15
TGTGCCAGCAGCCTAGCGGGAGGTTACGAGCAGTACTTC CASSLAGGYEQYF NA TRBD2 TRBJ2-7 TRBV2 13
TGCGCCAGCAGCTTGGTCGGGCCGGGGGACGCCTACGAGCAGTACTTC CASSLVGPGDAYEQYF NA NA TRBJ2-7 TRBV5-1 16
TGTGCCAGCAGCGTAGGACAACCGAACACCGGGGAGCTGTTTTTT CASSVGQPNTGELFF NA NA TRBJ2-2 TRBV9 15
TGTGCCAGCAGCCAAAGTGGGGGCCGTGAGCAGTTCTTC CASSQSGGREQFF NA NA TRBJ2-1 TRBV7-3 13
TGTGCCAGCAGCAACCAGGGGGCGAGCACTGAAGCTTTCTTT CASSNQGASTEAFF NA TRBD1 TRBJ1-1 TRBV6-5 14
TGTGCCAGCAGCTCGGGACTAGCCATCTACAATGAGCAGTTCTTC CASSSGLAIYNEQFF few TRBD2 TRBJ2-1 TRBV9 15
TGTGCCAGCAGCGAGACAGGGTTCAATCAGCCCCAGCATTTT CASSETGFNQPQHF NA TRBD1 TRBJ1-5 TRBV3-1/TRBV3-2 14
TGTGCCAGCAGCGTAGGGTTGGGCAAGACAGGGTTATTCAACACCGGGGAGCTGTTTTTT CASSVGLGKTGLFNTGELFF NA TRBD1 TRBJ2-2 TRBV9 20